Listed below are T cell receptor beta chains from one sample, sequenced in a study of CXCR3-negative and CXCR3-positive naive CD8 T cells. TCRdb re-called the 5' RACE reads; one entry per CDR3 protein, DNA not given. The record lists under 110,000 distinct CDR3 sequences, of which the ten most abundant hold roughly 0.38%. The specimen sequenced was naive CXCR3+ CD8+ T cells from blood. The origin of the receptors is a human donor in good health. Some clones in this sample may be carry-over from other donors' samples. CDR3s include the opening cysteine and the closing phenylalanine or tryptophan. The order of the fields is J gene, V gene, CDR3 protein.

j_gene: TRBJ2-7; v_gene: TRBV7-9; CDR3aa: CASSAINEGSLQQYF
j_gene: TRBJ2-2; v_gene: TRBV5-1; CDR3aa: CASAGTASPGELFF
j_gene: TRBJ2-2; v_gene: TRBV7-3; CDR3aa: CASSPAMGQGTGELFF
j_gene: TRBJ1-6; v_gene: TRBV7-9; CDR3aa: CASSPGDAWGSPLHF
j_gene: TRBJ2-7; v_gene: TRBV27; CDR3aa: CASGPDSYEQYF
j_gene: TRBJ2-7; v_gene: TRBV7-2; CDR3aa: CASSLFPRQGDTYEQYF
j_gene: TRBJ2-7; v_gene: TRBV28; CDR3aa: CASSLFAGSYEQYF
j_gene: TRBJ1-3; v_gene: TRBV28; CDR3aa: CASSTGEGGNTIYF
j_gene: TRBJ1-1; v_gene: TRBV5-1; CDR3aa: CASSPEKQGARMNTEAFF
j_gene: TRBJ2-3; v_gene: TRBV7-3; CDR3aa: CASSSSGSADTQYF
j_gene: TRBJ2-5; v_gene: TRBV28; CDR3aa: CASSFIRGGVGQETQYF
j_gene: TRBJ1-1; v_gene: TRBV29-1; CDR3aa: CSVDGRIVGNTEAFF
j_gene: TRBJ2-7; v_gene: TRBV7-3; CDR3aa: CASSPTGTSSYEQYF
j_gene: TRBJ2-5; v_gene: TRBV28; CDR3aa: CASSPDRDEGETQYF
j_gene: TRBJ1-2; v_gene: TRBV12-3/TRBV12-4; CDR3aa: CASSFPDSTPGYTF
j_gene: TRBJ2-6; v_gene: TRBV7-2; CDR3aa: CASSFDSGANVLTF
j_gene: TRBJ2-1; v_gene: TRBV21-1; CDR3aa: CASSKGQDEQFF
j_gene: TRBJ2-7; v_gene: TRBV5-6; CDR3aa: CASSSPTGSNEQYF
j_gene: TRBJ2-7; v_gene: TRBV7-6; CDR3aa: CASSPRQGYEQYF
j_gene: TRBJ2-1; v_gene: TRBV7-6; CDR3aa: CASSPRDNEQFF
j_gene: TRBJ1-6; v_gene: TRBV23-1; CDR3aa: CASSQSRAGNSPLHF
j_gene: TRBJ2-1; v_gene: TRBV7-9; CDR3aa: CASSPDTLSYNEQFF
j_gene: TRBJ2-5; v_gene: TRBV15; CDR3aa: CATSRWDSQETQYF
j_gene: TRBJ1-1; v_gene: TRBV30; CDR3aa: CAWSEGLNTEAFF
j_gene: TRBJ2-7; v_gene: TRBV29-1; CDR3aa: CSVELAGEPYF